These T cell receptor beta chains were read from a single sample in a study of cytomegalovirus exposure and HLA in healthy donors. Sequenced by immunoSEQ multiplex PCR; TCRdb stores in-frame clones only, minus some. This repertoire includes 90,000 to 100,000 clones. The material sequenced was PBMCs. These receptors all stem from a woman in her twenties or thirties in good health and CMV-seronegative. Each CDR3 is given with its conserved first and last residue. Each record gives: V gene, D gene, J gene, CDR3 protein, CDR3 DNA. D genes are given only for firm matches.

V gene: TRBV7-6; D gene: TRBD2; J gene: TRBJ2-5; CDR3 protein: CASSSPTGGEETQYF; CDR3 DNA: TGTGCCAGCAGCTCCCCTACGGGGGGGGAAGAGACCCAGTACTTC
V gene: TRBV21-1; D gene: .; J gene: TRBJ1-4; CDR3 protein: CASSRPGYHLREKLFF; CDR3 DNA: TGTGCCAGCAGCCGACCGGGATACCATCTCAGGGAAAAACTGTTTTTT
V gene: TRBV28; D gene: .; J gene: TRBJ2-7; CDR3 protein: CASSAALYEQYF; CDR3 DNA: TGTGCCAGCAGCGCCGCACTCTACGAGCAGTACTTC
V gene: TRBV7-9; D gene: .; J gene: TRBJ1-6; CDR3 protein: CASSLAFQGSHGSPLHF; CDR3 DNA: TGTGCCAGCAGCTTAGCGTTTCAGGGGAGTCATGGATCACCCCTCCACTTT
V gene: TRBV6-5; D gene: TRBD2; J gene: TRBJ2-7; CDR3 protein: CASSTSGSTYEQYF; CDR3 DNA: TGTGCCAGCAGCACTAGCGGGAGTACGTACGAGCAGTACTTC
V gene: TRBV19; D gene: .; J gene: TRBJ2-4; CDR3 protein: CASSATDSRGYIQYF; CDR3 DNA: TGTGCCAGTAGTGCCACGGACAGCCGGGGTTACATTCAGTACTTC
V gene: TRBV5-1; D gene: TRBD2; J gene: TRBJ2-1; CDR3 protein: CASSLGRGGGNEQFF; CDR3 DNA: TGCGCCAGCAGCTTGGGTCGGGGGGGCGGAAATGAGCAGTTCTTC
V gene: TRBV10-3; D gene: .; J gene: TRBJ1-1; CDR3 protein: CAIESGTNTEAFF; CDR3 DNA: TGTGCCATCGAGTCGGGAACGAACACTGAAGCTTTCTTT
V gene: TRBV10-1; D gene: .; J gene: TRBJ1-6; CDR3 protein: CASSGRPRESPLHF; CDR3 DNA: TGCGCCAGCAGCGGGAGGCCCAGGGAGTCACCCCTCCACTTT
V gene: TRBV4-1; D gene: .; J gene: TRBJ1-2; CDR3 protein: CASSRAGDYGYTF; CDR3 DNA: TGCGCCAGCAGCCGCGCCGGGGACTATGGCTACACCTTC
V gene: TRBV30; D gene: .; J gene: TRBJ1-2; CDR3 protein: CAWSTGGYGYTF; CDR3 DNA: TGTGCCTGGAGTACGGGGGGCTATGGCTACACCTTC
V gene: TRBV4-2; D gene: .; J gene: TRBJ1-2; CDR3 protein: CASSHASAGAGYGYTF; CDR3 DNA: TGTGCCAGCAGCCACGCATCGGCGGGGGCTGGCTATGGCTACACCTTC
V gene: TRBV5-4; D gene: .; J gene: TRBJ2-2; CDR3 protein: CASALDPLATDGELFF; CDR3 DNA: TGTGCCAGCGCCCTTGATCCTCTAGCGACCGACGGGGAGCTGTTTTTT
V gene: TRBV9; D gene: .; J gene: TRBJ1-6; CDR3 protein: CASSVGYRTRGNSPLHF; CDR3 DNA: TGTGCCAGCAGCGTAGGGTACAGAACGCGGGGGAATTCACCCCTCCACTTT
V gene: TRBV20-1; D gene: .; J gene: TRBJ1-2; CDR3 protein: CSARREDGYTF; CDR3 DNA: TGCAGTGCTAGGAGGGAGGATGGCTACACCTTC
V gene: TRBV19; D gene: TRBD1; J gene: TRBJ1-1; CDR3 protein: CASSMDRGGWTEAFF; CDR3 DNA: TGTGCCAGTAGTATGGACAGGGGGGGGTGGACTGAAGCTTTCTTT
V gene: TRBV28; D gene: .; J gene: TRBJ1-2; CDR3 protein: CASRTSYGYTF; CDR3 DNA: TGTGCCAGCCGGACTTCCTATGGCTACACCTTC
V gene: TRBV5-1; D gene: TRBD1; J gene: TRBJ1-2; CDR3 protein: CASSSGTDYGYTF; CDR3 DNA: TGCGCCAGCAGCTCCGGGACAGACTATGGCTACACCTTC
V gene: TRBV11-2; D gene: TRBD2; J gene: TRBJ2-5; CDR3 protein: CASSSGGRVQETQYF; CDR3 DNA: TGTGCCAGCAGTAGCGGGGGGAGGGTTCAAGAGACCCAGTACTTC
V gene: TRBV7-9; D gene: TRBD2; J gene: TRBJ2-5; CDR3 protein: CASSQMTSGRRETQYF; CDR3 DNA: TGTGCCAGCAGCCAGATGACTAGCGGGAGACGGGAGACCCAGTACTTC
V gene: TRBV19; D gene: TRBD1; J gene: TRBJ2-7; CDR3 protein: CASSIVGTGGLQYF; CDR3 DNA: TGTGCCAGTAGTATAGTGGGGACAGGGGGCCTGCAGTACTTC
V gene: TRBV2; D gene: .; J gene: TRBJ1-1; CDR3 protein: CATRRDTEAFF; CDR3 DNA: TGTGCCACCCGGCGGGACACTGAAGCTTTCTTT
V gene: TRBV18; D gene: TRBD2; J gene: TRBJ2-3; CDR3 protein: CASSPSSGSTDTQYF; CDR3 DNA: TGTGCCAGCTCACCTTCCAGCGGGAGTACAGATACGCAGTATTTT
V gene: TRBV10-3; D gene: TRBD2; J gene: TRBJ2-3; CDR3 protein: CAISAQGTSGGGDTQYF; CDR3 DNA: TGTGCCATCAGTGCTCAAGGGACTAGCGGGGGAGGAGATACGCAGTATTTT
V gene: TRBV10-2; D gene: TRBD1; J gene: TRBJ2-2; CDR3 protein: CASSESRDRGTGELFF; CDR3 DNA: TGCGCCAGCAGTGAGTCGAGGGACAGGGGAACCGGGGAGCTGTTTTTT
V gene: TRBV19; D gene: TRBD2; J gene: TRBJ2-1; CDR3 protein: CASRTSGPFYNEQFF; CDR3 DNA: TGTGCCAGTAGGACTAGCGGGCCATTTTACAATGAGCAGTTCTTC
V gene: TRBV27; D gene: .; J gene: TRBJ2-2; CDR3 protein: CASSLRTAEGNTGELFF; CDR3 DNA: TGTGCCAGCAGTTTAAGAACGGCGGAGGGGAACACCGGGGAGCTGTTTTTT
V gene: TRBV18; D gene: TRBD2; J gene: TRBJ2-7; CDR3 protein: CASSPVLAGGSYEQYF; CDR3 DNA: TGTGCCAGCTCACCCGTGCTAGCGGGAGGTTCCTACGAGCAGTACTTC